One sample yielded the 21 T cell receptor beta chains listed below, sequenced in a study of cytomegalovirus exposure and HLA in healthy donors. PCR involved 60 Vbeta and 13 Jbeta primers. The data were produced by immunoSEQ multiplex PCR, yet TCRdb's version contains in-frame clones alone and is incomplete. The sample carries about 95,000 clones, 75% to 85% recorded once. Material for sequencing was PBMCs. The receptors derive from a young man in good health and CMV-seropositive.

The chain carries TRBV28 and TRBJ2-7, with TRBD2 as a possible D gene (6 bases). From germline, CDR1 is MDHEN and CDR2 SYDVKM. CDR3 length: 15 amino acids. V was cut by 6 bases and J by 0 bases, with 15 bases left in between. The CDR3: CASRPPMDYSYEQYF. The CDR3 coding sequence is TGTGCCAGCAGACCTCCCATGGACTACTCCTACGAGCAGTACTTC.

The gene calls are TRBV6-5 and TRBJ2-7; maybe TRBD1 (6 bases). Germline V gives CDR1 MNHEY, CDR2 SVGAGI. V lost 6 bases, J lost 0 bases, and 12 bases lay in between. This CDR3 contains 14 residues. The DNA of the CDR3 is TGTGCCAGCAGATTCGACAGGAGCTCCTACGAGCAGTACTTC. This translates into CASRFDRSSYEQYF.

The V gene is TRBV5-1, the J gene TRBJ1-1; D is possibly TRBD1 (5 bases). The ends were cut back, 3 bases at V and 3 bases at J, with 12 bases in the middle. The CDR3 is made up of 14 amino acids. Germline assignment: CDR1 SGHRS and CDR2 YFSETQ. The CDR3 DNA reads TGCGCCAGCAGCTCGGCGGGGGTGCACACTGAAGCTTTCTTT. Translating it yields CASSSAGVHTEAFF.

The sample holds a few counts of this clone. The chain recombines TRBV28 with TRBJ1-1, with D possibly matching TRBD1 (5 bases). This CDR3 has 14 amino acids. Germline values: CDR1 MDHEN, CDR2 SYDVKM. V was pared by 1 base and J by 3 bases, with 9 bases between. CDR3 nucleotide sequence: TGTGCCAGCAGTTTATCCAGGGTAGACACTGAAGCTTTCTTT. Translated, it gives CASSLSRVDTEAFF.

The chain has TRBV5-8 and TRBJ2-1; perhaps TRBD2 as D (5 bases). Germline CDR1 is SGHTS and CDR2 is YDEGEE. The CDR3 is 16 residues long. The V end lost 1 base, the J end lost 3 bases, and 14 bases lay between the germline ends. This CDR3 is CASSLSRSGFYNEQFF. Here the CDR3 DNA reads TGTGCCAGCAGCTTGTCAAGAAGCGGATTCTACAATGAGCAGTTCTTC.

The chain couples TRBV29-1 to TRBJ2-7; 8 bases agree with TRBD2. Germline V lookup: CDR1 SQVTM, CDR2 ANQGSEA. After removal of 6 bases from V and 0 bases from J, the junction contained 7 bases not matched to a gene. This CDR3 is built from 14 residues. The CDR3 loop is CSVAGGGLSYEQYF. The DNA for the CDR3 is TGCAGCGTCGCCGGGGGGGGGCTCTCCTACGAGCAGTACTTC.

With respect to this clone: One end of the junction varies from germline; a read error may be responsible. This chain connects TRBV13 to TRBJ1-5; 9 nucleotides match TRBD1. The CDR3 covers 15 residues. CDR1 PRHDT and CDR2 FYEKMQ come from the germline V gene (reference sequence). CDR3 loop: CASSIGQGSNQPQHF. The CDR3 DNA reads as TGTGCCAGCAGCATAGGACAGGGGAGCAATCAGCCCCAGCATTTT.

This chain links TRBV19 with TRBJ1-1; D possibly corresponds to TRBD1 (5 bases). CDR1 LNHDA and CDR2 SQIVND come from the germline V gene (reference sequence). CDR3 length equals 15 residues. The ends were cut back, 2 bases at V and 7 bases at J, with 17 bases in the middle. CDR3 coding DNA: TGTGCCAGTAGTATACCAGGGCTACAAAGACGTGAAGCTTTCTTT. This translates into CASSIPGLQRREAFF.

The gene calls are TRBV28 and TRBJ1-2, with 7 bases matching TRBD1. After removal of 6 bases from V and 0 bases from J, the junction contained 10 bases not matched to a gene. Germline V gene sequence: CDR1 MDHEN, CDR2 SYDVKM. This CDR3 contains 16 residues. CDR3 amino acids: CASSVVGQNPNYGYTF. The DNA of the CDR3 is TGTGCCAGCAGCGTCGTGGGACAGAACCCTAACTATGGCTACACCTTC.

The rearrangement links TRBV29-1 to TRBJ2-1, with D perhaps matching TRBD2 (5 bases). The CDR3 loop spans 20 amino acids. Germline loops: CDR1 SQVTM, CDR2 ANQGSEA. Between the trimmed V and J ends, which lost 6 bases and 0 bases, there was a span of 30 bases. The CDR3 spells CSVLGQAGGATYSSYNEQFF. DNA for the CDR3: TGCAGCGTCCTCGGCCAGGCCGGAGGAGCGACCTACAGCTCCTACAATGAGCAGTTCTTC.

V and J are TRBV5-1 and TRBJ2-2; 7 nucleotides line up with TRBD2. This CDR3 spans 16 amino acids. Germline V gene data show CDR1 as SGHRS and CDR2 as YFSETQ. V was pared by 4 bases and J by 3 bases, with 9 bases of the junction left unmatched. The CDR3 DNA reads TGCGCCAGCAGCGTGTCCCTGGCGGGGGACACCGGGGAGCTGTTTTTT. As protein: CASSVSLAGDTGELFF.

Written as DNA, the CDR3 is TGTGCCAGCAGCCAGGGGTGGGACAGCACAGATACGCAGTATTTT. Residues: CASSQGWDSTDTQYF. The rearrangement links TRBV11-3 to TRBJ2-3; weak D call: TRBD1 (6 bases). The germline gives CDR1 SGHNT, CDR2 YENEEA. The CDR3 runs to 15 residues. V lost 5 bases to trimming and J lost 0 bases, with 12 bases between them. The full variable domain, with the rest looked up from reference TRBV11-3 and TRBJ2-3, is EAGVVQSPRYKIIEKKQPVAFWCNPISGHNTLYWYLQNLGQGPELLIRYENEEAVDDSQLPKDRFSAERLKGVDSTLKIQPAELGDSAVYLCASSQGWDSTDTQYFGPGTRLTVL.

This clone appeared a single time. The chain carries TRBV7-9 and TRBJ2-1, with D possibly being TRBD2 (7 bases). The CDR3 is made up of 15 amino acids. From germline, CDR1 is SEHNR and CDR2 FQNEAQ (reference sequence). With 3 bases removed from V and 6 bases from J, the gap between germline ends came to 15 bases. The CDR3, as DNA: TGTGCCAGCAGCTTGCCGGGGGGCACGATCAATGAGCAGTTCTTC. Translated: CASSLPGGTINEQFF.

V usage is TRBV6-5 and J usage is TRBJ1-6; TRBD1 might be the D (5 bases). Germline CDR1 and CDR2: MNHEY and SVGAGI. The CDR3 is made up of 12 amino acids. V lost 5 bases to trimming and J lost 14 bases, with 13 bases between them. The CDR3 DNA reads TGTGCCAGCAGTCTCCCTGGGGCTTCCCTCCACTTT. Translation: CASSLPGASLHF.

As DNA, the CDR3 is TGCGCCAGCAGTGAGTCAACTAGCGGGGGGGCGGGAGAGCAGTACTTC. This encodes CASSESTSGGAGEQYF. V and J are TRBV10-1 and TRBJ2-7; 13 nucleotides agree with TRBD2. Germline assignment: CDR1 WNHNN and CDR2 SYGVQD (reference sequence). V lost 0 bases, J lost 7 bases, and 6 bases stayed unmatched. The length of the CDR3 is 16 residues.

The V and J genes are TRBV11-2 and TRBJ1-5; D is uncertain. The CDR3 is 13 residues long. Trimming removed 2 bases from V and 5 bases from J, with 7 bases in between. The germline V gene encodes CDR1 SGHAT and CDR2 FQNNGV. CDR3 amino acids: CASSLSLDQPQHF. For the CDR3, the DNA is TGTGCCAGCAGCTTATCACTGGATCAGCCCCAGCATTTT.

Sample share makes this clone medium-sized (0.01 to 0.1%). The V gene is TRBV27, the J gene TRBJ2-7; 12 bases are shared with TRBD1. Germline loops: CDR1 MNHEY, CDR2 SMNVEV (reference sequence). The V gene end was trimmed by 3 bases and the J gene end by 0 bases; junction bases not matched to a gene: 6. The CDR3 spans 17 residues. The CDR3 sequence is CASSFGLGQGASYEQYF. In DNA form, the CDR3 reads TGTGCCAGCAGTTTTGGCCTGGGACAGGGGGCCTCCTACGAGCAGTACTTC.

This clone has more than one count but fewer than ten. J is TRBJ1-3 and V is TRBV2; the D gene is possibly TRBD1 (5 bases). CDR1 and CDR2 (germline): SNHLY, FYNNEI. V shed 8 bases and J shed 2 bases, with 10 bases lying between them. The CDR3 is 13 amino acids. The chain's CDR3 is CASSGSAGNTIYF. The CDR3, as DNA: TGTGCCAGCTCAGGGTCGGCTGGAAACACCATATATTTT.

CDR3 coding DNA: TGCGCCAGCAGCTTGGCCGGGACAGGGGGTCTGAACACTGAAGCTTTCTTT. Translating gives CASSLAGTGGLNTEAFF. V gene TRBV5-1 combines with J gene TRBJ1-1; 11 bases match TRBD1. V lost 0 bases to trimming and J lost 0 bases; unmatched junction nucleotides: 4. CDR1 and CDR2 from the germline V gene are SGHRS and YFSETQ. The CDR3 runs to 17 residues.

The chain couples TRBV30 to TRBJ1-6; D not resolved. The CDR3 sequence is 12 residues long. CDR1 is GTSNPN and CDR2 is SVGIG in the germline V gene (reference sequence). Trimming stripped 0 bases from V and 8 bases from J, with 5 bases between. CDR3 DNA: TGTGCCTGGAGTGTTGTATATTCACCCCTCCACTTT. Its protein is CAWSVVYSPLHF.

The chain combines TRBV11-3 with TRBJ2-7; D is perhaps TRBD1 (5 bases). V was cut by 1 base and J by 5 bases, with 9 bases left in between. Per the germline V gene, CDR1 is SGHNT and CDR2 is YENEEA. The CDR3 covers 13 residues. The CDR3 sequence is CASSLGTSNEQYF. CDR3 bases: TGTGCCAGCAGCTTAGGGACATCCAACGAGCAGTACTTC.